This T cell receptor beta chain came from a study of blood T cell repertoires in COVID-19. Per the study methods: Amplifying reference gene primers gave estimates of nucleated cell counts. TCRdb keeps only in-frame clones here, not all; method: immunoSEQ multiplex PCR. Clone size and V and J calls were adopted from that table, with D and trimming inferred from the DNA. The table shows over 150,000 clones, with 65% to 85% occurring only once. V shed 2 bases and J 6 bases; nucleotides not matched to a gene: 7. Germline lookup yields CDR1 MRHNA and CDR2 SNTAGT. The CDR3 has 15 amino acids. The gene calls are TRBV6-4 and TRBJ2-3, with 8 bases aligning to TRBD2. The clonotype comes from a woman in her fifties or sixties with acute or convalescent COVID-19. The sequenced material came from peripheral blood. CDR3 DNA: TGTGCCAGCAGTGACCCAGTTAGCGGGGACGATACGCAGTATTTT. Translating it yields CASSDPVSGDDTQYF.